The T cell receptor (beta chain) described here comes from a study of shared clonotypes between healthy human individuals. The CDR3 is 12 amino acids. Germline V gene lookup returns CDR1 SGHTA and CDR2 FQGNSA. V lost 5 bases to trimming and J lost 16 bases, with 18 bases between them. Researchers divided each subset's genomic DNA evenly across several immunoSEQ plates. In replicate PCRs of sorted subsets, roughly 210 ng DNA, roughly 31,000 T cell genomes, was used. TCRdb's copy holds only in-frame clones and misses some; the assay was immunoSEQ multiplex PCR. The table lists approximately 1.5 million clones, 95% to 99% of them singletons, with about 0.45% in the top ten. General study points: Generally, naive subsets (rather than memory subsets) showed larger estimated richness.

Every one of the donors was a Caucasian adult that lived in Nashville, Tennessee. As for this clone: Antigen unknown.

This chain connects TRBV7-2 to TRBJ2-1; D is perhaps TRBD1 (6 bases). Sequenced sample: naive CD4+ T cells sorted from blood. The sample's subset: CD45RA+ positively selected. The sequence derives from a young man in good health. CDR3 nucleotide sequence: TGTGCCAGCAGCCCGACAGGTTTGGGGCTCTTCTTC. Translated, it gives CASSPTGLGLFF. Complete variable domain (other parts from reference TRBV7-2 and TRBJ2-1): GAGVSQSPSNKVTEKGKDVELRCDPISGHTALYWYRQSLGQGLEFLIYFQGNSAPDKSGLPSDRFSAERTGGSVSTLTIQRTQQEDSAVYLCASSPTGLGLFFGPGTRLTVL.